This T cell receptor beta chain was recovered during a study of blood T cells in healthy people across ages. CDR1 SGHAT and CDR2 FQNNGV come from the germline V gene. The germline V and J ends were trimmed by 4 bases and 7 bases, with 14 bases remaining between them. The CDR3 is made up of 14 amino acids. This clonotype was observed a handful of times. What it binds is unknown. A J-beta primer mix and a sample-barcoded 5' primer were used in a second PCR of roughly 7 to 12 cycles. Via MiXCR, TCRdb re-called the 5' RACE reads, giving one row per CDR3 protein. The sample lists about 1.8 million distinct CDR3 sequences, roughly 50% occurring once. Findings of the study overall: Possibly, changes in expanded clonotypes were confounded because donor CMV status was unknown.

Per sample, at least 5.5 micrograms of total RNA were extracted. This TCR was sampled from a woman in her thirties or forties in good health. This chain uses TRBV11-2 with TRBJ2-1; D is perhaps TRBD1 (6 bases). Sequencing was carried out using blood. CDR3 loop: CASSYEGVGNEQFF. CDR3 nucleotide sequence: TGTGCCAGCAGCTACGAGGGGGTAGGGAATGAGCAGTTCTTC.